The 18 T cell receptor beta chains listed next were all sequenced from one sample in a study of PD-L1 blockade in urothelial cancer. Assay: immunoSEQ multiplex PCR; the TCRdb copy retains only in-frame clones and omits some. Of tens of thousands of clones in the sample, 75% to 90% are singletons; the top ten hold 16%. Source: PBMCs, taken around atezolizumab (anti-PD-L1) treatment. Receptors originate from a man in his 60s with urothelial cancer.

This clone was counted once. This chain joins TRBV27 and TRBJ1-3; D is unclear. Germline-derived CDR1 and CDR2 are MNHEY and SMNVEV (reference sequence). The CDR3 runs to 13 residues. The V end was cut by 4 bases, the J end by 0 bases, with 4 bases between. The CDR3 loop is CASSSNSGNTIYF. The CDR3 DNA follows: TGTGCCAGCAGTTCCAACTCTGGAAACACCATATATTTT.

This clone was picked up one time. The J gene is TRBJ2-1, the V gene TRBV27, with D possibly being TRBD1 (6 bases). Trimming removed 2 bases at V and 9 bases at J, with 11 bases between. The length of the CDR3 is 13 residues. Germline assignment: CDR1 MNHEY and CDR2 SMNVEV (reference sequence). The CDR3 loop reads CASSLGRGSEQFF. The CDR3 DNA follows: TGTGCCAGCAGTTTAGGCAGGGGTAGTGAGCAGTTCTTC.

The chain joins TRBV19 to TRBJ1-1, with D unclear. The CDR3 is 15 residues long. Germline V CDR1 and CDR2: LNHDA, SQIVND (reference sequence). The V and J ends lost 4 bases and 1 base respectively, with 13 bases between them. The CDR3 loop is CASSNAGLTNTEAFF. The CDR3 nucleotides are TGTGCCAGTAGTAATGCGGGCCTAACGAACACTGAAGCTTTCTTT. Full variable domain (missing parts from reference TRBV19 and TRBJ1-1): DGGITQSPKYLFRKEGQNVTLSCEQNLNHDAMYWYRQDPGQGLRLIYYSQIVNDFQKGDIAEGYSVSREKKESFPLTVTSAQKNPTAFYLCASSNAGLTNTEAFFGQGTRLTVV.

This clone appeared a single time. The CDR3 region is CASSPPRFSTDTQYF. In DNA, the CDR3 is TGTGCCAGCAGTCCCCCGAGGTTCAGCACAGATACGCAGTATTTT. The chain has TRBV7-9 and TRBJ2-3; the D is unclear. The V gene lost 6 bases and the J gene lost 0 bases, with 13 bases spanning the gap. From germline, CDR1 is SEHNR and CDR2 FQNEAQ (reference sequence). The CDR3 contains 15 residues.

The chain has TRBV5-1 and TRBJ1-5; 7 nucleotides agree with TRBD1. CDR1 is SGHRS and CDR2 is YFSETQ in the germline V gene. The V gene end was trimmed by 0 bases and the J gene end by 2 bases; junction bases not matched to a gene: 5. The CDR3 totals 16 residues. The CDR3 region is CASSLGGGQGNQPQHF. CDR3 DNA sequence: TGCGCCAGCAGCTTGGGAGGGGGCCAAGGCAATCAGCCCCAGCATTTT.

This sequence joins TRBV7-9 and TRBJ2-5; maybe TRBD1 (5 bases). This CDR3 is 13 amino acids long. V was pared by 5 bases and J by 2 bases, with 9 bases between. The germline gives CDR1 SEHNR, CDR2 FQNEAQ (reference sequence). CDR3 amino acids: CASSPRTQETQYF. In DNA form, the CDR3 reads TGTGCCAGCAGCCCGAGGACACAAGAGACCCAGTACTTC.

This chain connects TRBV11-2 to TRBJ1-5, with 10 bases fitting TRBD1. Germline CDR1 is SGHAT and CDR2 is FQNNGV. V lost 6 bases, J lost 3 bases, and 11 bases stayed unmatched. The length of the CDR3 is 17 residues. The chain's CDR3 is CASSPASGTGDNQPQHF. The DNA of the CDR3 is TGTGCCAGCAGTCCCGCCTCGGGGACAGGGGACAATCAGCCCCAGCATTTT.

In DNA, the CDR3 is TGTGCCAGCACTCCTTGGACAGGGGGCACAGATACGCAGTATTTT. Its translation: CASTPWTGGTDTQYF. The chain uses TRBV5-8 and TRBJ2-3, with 9 bases aligning to TRBD1. With 6 bases clipped from V and 1 base from J, the junction kept 6 bases outside the gene matches. This CDR3 spans 15 amino acids. The germline V gene encodes CDR1 SGHTS and CDR2 YDEGEE.

The V gene is TRBV7-9, the J gene TRBJ2-7, with 14 positions matching TRBD2. The CDR3 covers 15 residues. The J segment lost 2 bases and the V segment lost 4 bases, leaving 1 base of the junction unmatched. Germline V gene data show CDR1 as SEHNR and CDR2 as FQNEAQ (reference sequence). The CDR3 sequence: CASSSTSGGAYEQYF. The CDR3 DNA follows: TGTGCCAGCAGCTCGACTAGCGGGGGGGCCTACGAGCAGTACTTC.

This clone was detected once. The V call is TRBV11-3, the J call TRBJ1-2, with D uncertain. The germline gives CDR1 SGHNT, CDR2 YENEEA. Deletions cut 1 base from V and 8 bases from J, with 11 bases between. The CDR3 covers 13 residues. The CDR3 region is CASSLGGNNGYTF. Here the CDR3 DNA reads TGTGCCAGCAGCTTAGGAGGGAATAACGGCTACACCTTC.

V is TRBV7-9 and J is TRBJ2-2; 8 nucleotides line up with TRBD1. CDR3 length: 15 residues. Germline V lookup: CDR1 SEHNR, CDR2 FQNEAQ (reference sequence). V gave up 1 base and J gave up 5 bases; unmatched junction bases: 3. This CDR3 reads CASSLGTGITGELFF. For the CDR3, the DNA is TGTGCCAGCAGCTTAGGGACAGGGATAACCGGGGAGCTGTTTTTT. Full variable domain (remainder filled in from reference TRBV7-9 and TRBJ2-2): DTGVSQNPRHKITKRGQNVTFRCDPISEHNRLYWYRQTLGQGPEFLTYFQNEAQLEKSRLLSDRFSAERPKGSFSTLEIQRTEQGDSAMYLCASSLGTGITGELFFGEGSRLTVL.

The V gene is TRBV4-2, the J gene TRBJ1-5; D possibly corresponds to TRBD1 (5 bases). Germline-derived CDR1 and CDR2 are LGHNA and YNFKEQ. Trimming shortened V by 3 bases and J by 5 bases, and 11 bases separated the two germline ends. The CDR3 extends over 14 amino acids. The CDR3 nucleotides read TGTGCCAGCAGCCAGGGGGGTCGTGATCAGCCCCAGCATTTT. As protein: CASSQGGRDQPQHF.

This chain links TRBV7-9 with TRBJ2-2; the match to TRBD1 covers 7 bases. The junction had 12 bases not matched to a gene; V was cut back by 6 bases and J by 5 bases. Germline CDR1 is SEHNR and CDR2 is FQNEAQ (reference sequence). The CDR3 loop spans 16 amino acids. CDR3 bases: TGTGCCAGCAGTTTCCCTAGGCAGGGGGAAACCGGGGAGCTGTTTTTT. Protein product: CASSFPRQGETGELFF.

This chain connects TRBV6-5 to TRBJ2-5; 7 positions match TRBD2. Germline CDR1 reads MNHEY; CDR2 reads SVGAGI. Unmatched junction bases numbered 15, after V lost 7 bases and J lost 7 bases. This CDR3 spans 15 amino acids. The CDR3 coding sequence is TGTGCCAGCATATCAACCGGGGGGTCCTGGGCGACCCAGTACTTC. Protein: CASISTGGSWATQYF.

The chain couples TRBV27 to TRBJ2-7; D is possibly TRBD1 (5 bases). Germline CDR1 MNHEY, CDR2 SMNVEV (reference sequence). Trimming pared 3 bases from V and 5 bases from J, leaving 14 bases between. This CDR3 spans 14 amino acids. The CDR3 bases are TGTGCCAGCAGTTTTGCAGGGCTGAAGAACGAGCAGTACTTC. Its translation is CASSFAGLKNEQYF.

The chain has TRBV4-2 and TRBJ2-1; 7 bases line up with TRBD2. J lost 9 bases, V lost 4 bases, and 0 bases had no gene match. The CDR3 runs 11 residues. Germline CDR1 and CDR2: LGHNA and YNFKEQ. The CDR3 nucleotides are TGTGCCAGCAGCCGGGAGGGTGAGCAGTTCTTC. It codes for CASSREGEQFF.

CDR3: CASSPFTGGAANTGELFF. In nucleotides, the CDR3 is TGTGCCAGCTCACCATTTACAGGGGGCGCAGCGAACACCGGGGAGCTGTTTTTT. The rearrangement links TRBV18 to TRBJ2-2, with 9 bases identical to TRBD1. The CDR3 runs to 18 residues. The V gene's germline CDR1 is KGHSH and CDR2 LQKENI. J gave up 0 bases and V 2 bases, and 7 bases lay outside the gene matches.

This clone was recorded many times. The chain couples TRBV9 to TRBJ2-7, with 9 bases identical to TRBD2. The trim removed 0 bases at V and 1 base at J, leaving 5 bases unmatched. The CDR3 has 16 amino acids. Germline V gives CDR1 SGDLS, CDR2 YYNGEE. CDR3 coding DNA: TGTGCCAGCAGCGTAGGGGCTAGCGGGGATTCCTACGAGCAGTACTTC. This gives the protein CASSVGASGDSYEQYF. The full variable domain, with the rest looked up from reference TRBV9 and TRBJ2-7, is DSGVTQTPKHLITATGQRVTLRCSPRSGDLSVYWYQQSLDQGLQFLIQYYNGEERAKGNILERFSAQQFPDLHSELNLSSLELGDSALYFCASSVGASGDSYEQYFGPGTRLTVT.